The following is a TCR beta chain sequence with its context. Using immunoSEQ multiplex PCR, the repertoire was profiled, and TCRdb retains in-frame clones only, with some absent. The data hold roughly 200,000 clones, with roughly 88% observed a single time. This record belongs to a study of blood T cell repertoires in COVID-19. About the research overall: The United States, Italy and Spain supplied acute and convalescent COVID-19 samples. T cells, B-cell-depleted T cells, or PBMCs provided the cDNA or gDNA that served as material.

The CDR3 loop spans 15 amino acids. Unmatched junction bases numbered 11, after V lost 3 bases and J lost 6 bases. CDR1 and CDR2 (germline): DFQATT, SNEGSKA (reference sequence). The sample was peripheral blood. The source of this sequence is a woman under 40 with acute or convalescent COVID-19. J is TRBJ2-7 and V is TRBV20-1; TRBD2 aligns across 10 bases. In DNA, the CDR3 is TGCAGTGCTAGTCAGGCTAGCGGGAGCCTTGTCGAGCAGTACTTC. It translates to CSASQASGSLVEQYF.